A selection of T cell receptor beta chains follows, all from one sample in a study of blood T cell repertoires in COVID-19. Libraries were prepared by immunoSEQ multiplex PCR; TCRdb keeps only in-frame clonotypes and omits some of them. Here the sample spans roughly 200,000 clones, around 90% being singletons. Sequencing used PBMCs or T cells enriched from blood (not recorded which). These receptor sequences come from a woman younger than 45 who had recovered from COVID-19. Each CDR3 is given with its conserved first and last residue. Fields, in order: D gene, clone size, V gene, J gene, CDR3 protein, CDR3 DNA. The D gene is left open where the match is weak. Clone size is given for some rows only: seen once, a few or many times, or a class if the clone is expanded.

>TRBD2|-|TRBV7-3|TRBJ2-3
CASSPGLAVVDTQYF
TGTGCCAGCAGCCCGGGACTAGCGGTAGTAGATACGCAGTATTTT
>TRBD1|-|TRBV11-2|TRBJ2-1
CASSLGTGLYNEQFF
TGTGCCAGCAGCTTGGGGACAGGACTCTACAATGAGCAGTTCTTC
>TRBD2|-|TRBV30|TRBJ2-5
CAWSANRLAGGSETQYF
TGTGCCTGGAGCGCGAATCGACTAGCGGGGGGGAGCGAGACCCAGTACTTC
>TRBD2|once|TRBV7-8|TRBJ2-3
CASSPRLAGGKTDTQYF
TGTGCCAGCAGCCCCCGGCTAGCGGGAGGCAAAACAGATACGCAGTATTTT
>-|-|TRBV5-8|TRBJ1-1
CASSPRDTQNTEAFF
TGTGCCAGCAGCCCTAGGGACACTCAGAACACTGAAGCTTTCTTT
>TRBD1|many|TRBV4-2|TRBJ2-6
CASSQAGGSGANVLTF
TGTGCCAGCAGCCAAGCAGGGGGCTCTGGGGCCAACGTCCTGACTTTC
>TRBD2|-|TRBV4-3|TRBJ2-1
CASSQISGNEQFF
TGCGCCAGCAGCCAAATTAGCGGGAATGAGCAGTTCTTC
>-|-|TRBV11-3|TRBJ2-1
CASSSRDQDYNEQFF
TGTGCCAGCAGCTCGCGGGACCAGGATTACAATGAGCAGTTCTTC
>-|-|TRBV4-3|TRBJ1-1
CASSQEDRLNTEAFF
TGCGCCAGCAGCCAGGAGGACAGATTGAACACTGAAGCTTTCTTT
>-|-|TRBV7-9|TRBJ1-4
CASSFGGFNEKLFF
TGTGCCAGCAGCTTCGGGGGGTTTAATGAAAAACTGTTTTTT
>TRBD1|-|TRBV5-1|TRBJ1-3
CASSLGTGDTIYF
TGCGCCAGCAGCTTGGGGACAGGGGACACCATATATTTT
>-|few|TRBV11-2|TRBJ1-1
CASSLESYLNTEAFF
TGTGCCAGCAGTCTTGAGAGTTATCTAAACACTGAAGCTTTCTTT
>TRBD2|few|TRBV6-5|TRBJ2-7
CASSSLFSGGAHEQYF
TGTGCCAGCAGTTCCCTATTTAGCGGGGGGGCCCACGAGCAGTACTTC
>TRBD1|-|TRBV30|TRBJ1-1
CACPRTGRDTEAFF
TGTGCCTGCCCCCGGACAGGGAGGGATACTGAAGCTTTCTTT
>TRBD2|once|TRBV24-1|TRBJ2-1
CATSAASGTVPKGEQFF
TGTGCCACCAGTGCGGCTAGCGGGACCGTACCTAAGGGTGAGCAGTTCTTC
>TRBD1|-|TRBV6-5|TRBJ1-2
CASTQQVHRGQGYTF
TGTGCCAGCACCCAACAAGTCCACAGGGGGCAAGGCTACACCTTC
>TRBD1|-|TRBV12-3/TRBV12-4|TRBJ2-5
CASSPTGETQYF
TGTGCCAGCAGTCCGACAGGGGAGACCCAGTACTTC
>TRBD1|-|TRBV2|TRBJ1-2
CASSEGWGQNYGYTF
TGTGCCAGCAGTGAAGGCTGGGGACAGAACTATGGCTACACCTTC
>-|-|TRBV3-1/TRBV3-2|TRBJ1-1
CASTLGLMNTEAFF
TGTGCCAGCACCCTGGGACTCATGAACACTGAAGCTTTCTTT
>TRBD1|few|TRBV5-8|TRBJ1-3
CASRDPGQGAGNTIYF
TGTGCCAGCAGGGACCCGGGACAGGGGGCTGGAAACACCATATATTTT
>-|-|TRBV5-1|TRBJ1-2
CASSLAGWGDNYGYTF
TGCGCCAGCAGCTTGGCCGGATGGGGCGACAACTATGGCTACACCTTC
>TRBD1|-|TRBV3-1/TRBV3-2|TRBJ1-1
CASSQTADRDRIVTEAFF
TGTGCCAGCAGCCAGACAGCAGACAGGGATCGGATAGTAACTGAAGCTTTCTTT
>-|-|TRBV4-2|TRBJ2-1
CASSQWQDEQFF
TGTGCCAGCAGCCAATGGCAGGATGAGCAGTTCTTC
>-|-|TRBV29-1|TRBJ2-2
CSVGQFANTGELFF
TGCAGCGTTGGGCAGTTCGCGAACACCGGGGAGCTGTTTTTT
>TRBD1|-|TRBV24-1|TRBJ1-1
CATSDTGTGEFF
TGTGCCACCAGTGACACCGGGACAGGGGAGTTCTTT
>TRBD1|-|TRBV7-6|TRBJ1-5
CASSAWPRGRGHQPQHF
TGTGCCAGCAGCGCCTGGCCTCGGGGCAGGGGGCATCAGCCCCAGCATTTT
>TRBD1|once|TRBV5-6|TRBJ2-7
CASRWGQRISYEQYF
TGTGCCAGCAGATGGGGACAGCGGATTTCCTACGAGCAGTACTTC
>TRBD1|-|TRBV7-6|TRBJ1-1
CASSARQGGNTEAFF
TGTGCCAGCAGCGCGAGACAGGGGGGGAACACTGAAGCTTTCTTT